This T cell receptor (beta chain) was captured in a study of blood T cells in healthy people across ages. With V trimmed by 1 base and J by 7 bases, 11 bases remained unmatched. The CDR3 spans 16 residues. Germline V lookup: CDR1 SGHDT, CDR2 YYEEEE. On this clonotype: The antigen is undetermined.

Then a second PCR, running roughly 6 to 11 cycles, was carried out with a sample-barcoded 5' primer and a J-beta primer mix. There were at least 3 million CDR3-containing paired-end reads obtained from each sample. From the 5' RACE reads, TCRdb called clonotypes with MiXCR, one entry per CDR3 protein. The sample yields hundreds of thousands of distinct CDR3 sequences, around half seen once. Findings of the study overall: The recorded TCR beta diversity per million T cells decreased in a roughly linear manner with age. Among long-lived donors, naive CD4+ cells were more numerous and diversity higher than in aged donors.

Total RNA extracted from each sample amounted to at least 5 micrograms. This sequence joins TRBV5-6 and TRBJ2-7; 10 bases are a match to TRBD2. Specimen: blood. The receptor was isolated from a woman aged 55-75 years in good health. In nucleotides, the CDR3 is TGTGCCAGCAGCTTGATTCCAACTAGCGGGATTAATGAGCAGTACTTC. This gives the protein CASSLIPTSGINEQYF.